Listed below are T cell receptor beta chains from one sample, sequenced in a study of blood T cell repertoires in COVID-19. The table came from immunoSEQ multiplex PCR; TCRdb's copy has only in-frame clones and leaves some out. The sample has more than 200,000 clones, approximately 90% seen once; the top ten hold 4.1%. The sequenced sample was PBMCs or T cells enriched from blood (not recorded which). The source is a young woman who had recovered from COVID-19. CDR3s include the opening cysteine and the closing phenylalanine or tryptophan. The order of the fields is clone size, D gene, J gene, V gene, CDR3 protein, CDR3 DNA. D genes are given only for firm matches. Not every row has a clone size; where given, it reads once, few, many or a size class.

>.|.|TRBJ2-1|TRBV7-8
CASSLATLTLAYEQFF
TGTGCCAGCAGCTTAGCGACCCTTACTCTAGCATATGAGCAGTTCTTC
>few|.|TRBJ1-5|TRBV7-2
CASSSQGPFSNQPQHF
TGTGCCAGCAGCTCACAGGGACCCTTTAGCAATCAGCCCCAGCATTTT
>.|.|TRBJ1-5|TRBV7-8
CASSFTGNSNQPQHF
TGTGCCAGCAGCTTCACAGGGAACAGCAATCAGCCCCAGCATTTT
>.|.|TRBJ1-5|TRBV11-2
CASSLDGGSPQHF
TGTGCCAGCAGCTTAGATGGTGGCTCGCCCCAGCATTTT
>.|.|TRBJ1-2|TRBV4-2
CASSQSHQAGFGYTF
TGTGCCAGCAGCCAATCACACCAGGCGGGTTTTGGCTACACCTTC
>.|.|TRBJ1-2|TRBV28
CASSGVNYGYTF
TGTGCCAGCAGTGGAGTTAACTATGGCTACACCTTC
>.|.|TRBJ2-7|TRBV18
CASSPPSGYEQYF
TGTGCCAGCTCACCACCATCGGGGTACGAGCAGTACTTC
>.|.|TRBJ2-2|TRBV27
CASKGQGRVTGELFF
TGTGCCAGCAAGGGGCAGGGGAGGGTCACCGGGGAGCTGTTTTTT
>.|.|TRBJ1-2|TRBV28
CASSPQNYGYTF
TGTGCCAGCAGCCCTCAGAACTATGGCTACACCTTC
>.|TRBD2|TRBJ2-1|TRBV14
CASSQVLAGGQFF
TGTGCCAGCAGCCAAGTATTGGCGGGAGGGCAGTTCTTC
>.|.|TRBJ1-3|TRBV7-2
CASSPMRHSGNTIYF
TGTGCCAGCAGCCCAATGAGGCACTCTGGAAACACCATATATTTT
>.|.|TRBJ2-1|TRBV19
CASSIDPGDEQFF
TGTGCCAGTAGTATAGATCCGGGGGATGAGCAGTTCTTC
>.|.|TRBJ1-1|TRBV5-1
CASRKQEGTEAFF
TGCGCCAGCAGGAAACAGGAAGGCACTGAAGCTTTCTTT
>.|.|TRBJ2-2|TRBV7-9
CASSPSQGNMNTGELFF
TGTGCCAGCAGCCCCTCCCAGGGAAATATGAACACCGGGGAGCTGTTTTTT
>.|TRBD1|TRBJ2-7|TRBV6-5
CASTKRTGSSYEQYF
TGTGCCAGCACCAAGAGGACAGGAAGCTCCTACGAGCAGTACTTC
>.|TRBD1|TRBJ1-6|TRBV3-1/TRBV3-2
CASSRTGGSSYNSPLHF
TGTGCCAGCAGCCGGACAGGGGGGAGCTCCTATAATTCACCCCTCCACTTT
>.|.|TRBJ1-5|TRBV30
CAWSPPGFDQPQHF
TGTGCCTGGAGCCCACCCGGGTTCGATCAGCCCCAGCATTTT
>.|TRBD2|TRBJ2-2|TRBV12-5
CASGRGAGLGGELFF
TGTGCTAGTGGCCGTGGAGCGGGGCTCGGTGGGGAGCTGTTTTTT
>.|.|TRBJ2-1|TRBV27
CASSPFGSSYNEQFF
TGTGCCAGCAGCCCCTTTGGGAGCTCCTACAATGAGCAGTTCTTC